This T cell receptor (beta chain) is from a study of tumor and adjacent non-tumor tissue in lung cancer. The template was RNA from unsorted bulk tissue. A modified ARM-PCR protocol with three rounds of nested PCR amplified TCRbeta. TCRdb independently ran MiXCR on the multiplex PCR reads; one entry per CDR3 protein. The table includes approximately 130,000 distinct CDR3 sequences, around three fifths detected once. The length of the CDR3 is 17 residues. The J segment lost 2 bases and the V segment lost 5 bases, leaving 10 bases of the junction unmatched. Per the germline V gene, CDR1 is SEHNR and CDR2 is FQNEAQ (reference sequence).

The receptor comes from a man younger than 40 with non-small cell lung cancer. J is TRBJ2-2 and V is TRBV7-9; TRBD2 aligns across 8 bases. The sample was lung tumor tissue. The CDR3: CASSLRRGGPNTGELFF. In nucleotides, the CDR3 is TGTGCCAGCAGCCTCCGACGGGGGGGGCCAAACACCGGGGAGCTGTTTTTT.